These T cell receptor beta chains were read from a single sample in a study of T cell responses to AZD1222 COVID-19 vaccine. Only in-frame clones appear in the TCRdb table, and some are missing; sequencing was by immunoSEQ multiplex PCR. The repertoire holds 110,000 to 150,000 clones, with 92% as singletons. This specimen consisted of peripheral blood, obtained on day 0 of AZD1222 vaccination. The receptor source for this set is an adult in good health. Both conserved end residues are part of each CDR3. The order of the fields is D gene, J gene, clone size, V gene, CDR3 protein, CDR3 DNA. A D gene is named only where the DNA matches it firmly. The listing skips clone size in some rows; elsewhere it reads once, few, many or a size class.

>NA|TRBJ1-1|few|TRBV5-1
CASSLFPGIEDTEAFF
TGCGCCAGCAGCTTATTTCCAGGAATCGAGGACACTGAAGCTTTCTTT
>TRBD1|TRBJ1-6|NA|TRBV7-9
CASSSGQAPYNSPLHF
TGTGCCAGCAGCTCGGGACAGGCCCCCTATAATTCACCCCTCCACTTT
>TRBD1|TRBJ1-5|NA|TRBV6-2/TRBV6-3
CASSYNRGSNQPQHF
TGTGCCAGCAGTTACAACAGGGGGAGCAATCAGCCCCAGCATTTT
>NA|TRBJ1-5|NA|TRBV7-2
CASSLAGGNQPQHF
TGTGCCAGCAGCTTAGCCGGGGGTAATCAGCCCCAGCATTTT
>NA|TRBJ1-2|NA|TRBV5-1
CASSPRGGHGYGYTF
TGCGCCAGCAGCCCACGGGGTGGGCATGGCTATGGCTACACCTTC
>NA|TRBJ2-3|few|TRBV6-1
CASSDGVLAQDTQYF
TGTGCCAGCAGTGACGGGGTATTAGCGCAAGATACGCAGTATTTT
>TRBD2|TRBJ2-7|NA|TRBV9
CASSVSLAGDPSSYEQYF
TGTGCCAGCAGCGTATCGTTAGCGGGAGACCCAAGCTCCTACGAGCAGTACTTC
>NA|TRBJ2-2|NA|TRBV2
CASSGSGQRNTGELFF
TGTGCCAGCAGTGGTAGCGGACAGCGCAACACCGGGGAGCTGTTTTTT
>NA|TRBJ2-1|NA|TRBV19
CASSRGTGWRFF
TGTGCCAGTAGTAGGGGAACAGGGTGGAGGTTCTTC
>TRBD1|TRBJ2-7|NA|TRBV7-2
CASSFGQGTGGYEQYF
TGTGCCAGCAGCTTTGGGCAGGGGACAGGGGGTTACGAGCAGTACTTC
>NA|TRBJ2-1|NA|TRBV5-1
CASSSTGNYKNEQFF
TGCGCCAGCAGCAGTACAGGGAATTATAAGAATGAGCAGTTCTTC
>NA|TRBJ2-2|NA|TRBV18
CASSPLKTGKNTGELFF
TGTGCCAGCTCACCCTTGAAGACAGGAAAGAACACCGGGGAGCTGTTTTTT
>NA|TRBJ1-3|NA|TRBV28
CASRINRLSGNTIYF
TGTGCCAGCAGGATAAACAGGCTTTCTGGAAACACCATATATTTT
>NA|TRBJ2-2|NA|TRBV3-1/TRBV3-2
CASSPIRSIGELFF
TGTGCCAGCAGCCCCATCCGTTCTATCGGGGAGCTGTTTTTT
>NA|TRBJ1-5|few|TRBV6-1
CASSERQGQPQHF
TGTGCCAGCAGTGAGAGGCAGGGACAGCCCCAGCATTTT
>NA|TRBJ2-5|NA|TRBV7-2
CASSPPLGVETQYF
TGTGCCAGCAGCCCCCCGCTCGGGGTGGAGACCCAGTACTTC
>TRBD1|TRBJ2-3|NA|TRBV11-2
CASSLAGRGRDTDTQYF
TGTGCCAGCAGCTTAGCTGGCAGGGGGCGCGACACAGATACGCAGTATTTT
>NA|TRBJ2-2|NA|TRBV21-1
CANPGELFF
TGTGCCAACCCCGGGGAGCTGTTTTTT
>TRBD2|TRBJ2-2|NA|TRBV28
CASLWPGIGGRRTGELFF
TGTGCCAGCTTGTGGCCCGGGATCGGCGGGAGACGCACCGGGGAGCTGTTTTTT
>NA|TRBJ2-7|NA|TRBV7-9
CASSLLGGSYEQYF
TGTGCCAGCAGCTTATTAGGGGGTTCCTACGAGCAGTACTTC
>NA|TRBJ2-5|NA|TRBV7-3
CASSRSLGAQYF
TGTGCCAGCAGCCGATCGTTGGGGGCCCAGTACTTC
>NA|TRBJ1-5|NA|TRBV9
CASSPSGGNNQPQHF
TGTGCCAGCAGCCCCTCGGGGGGAAACAATCAGCCCCAGCATTTT
>NA|TRBJ2-2|NA|TRBV13
CASDRDGELFF
TGTGCCAGCGATCGGGACGGGGAGCTGTTTTTT
>NA|TRBJ2-7|NA|TRBV6-2/TRBV6-3
CASSYSPGPTLYEQYF
TGTGCCAGCAGTTACTCGCCGGGCCCAACCCTCTACGAGCAGTACTTC
>NA|TRBJ2-6|NA|TRBV7-6
CASSLDLATSGANVLTF
TGTGCCAGCAGCTTAGACTTGGCCACCTCTGGGGCCAACGTCCTGACTTTC
>NA|TRBJ1-5|few|TRBV7-3
CASTPPNERPQHF
TGTGCCAGCACCCCCCCCAATGAGAGGCCCCAGCATTTT
>TRBD1|TRBJ1-5|NA|TRBV19
CASKQGQVGNQPQHF
TGTGCCAGTAAGCAGGGACAGGTCGGCAATCAGCCCCAGCATTTT
>NA|TRBJ1-3|NA|TRBV7-6
CASSIRGVGAGNTIYF
TGTGCCAGCAGCATAAGGGGTGTAGGGGCTGGAAACACCATATATTTT
>NA|TRBJ2-7|NA|TRBV7-2
CASSLVGLYEQYF
TGTGCCAGCAGCTTAGTGGGTCTTTACGAGCAGTACTTC
>NA|TRBJ1-3|NA|TRBV5-1
CASSRATGRSSGNTIYF
TGCGCCAGCAGTCGCGCCACAGGTCGCAGCTCTGGAAACACCATATATTTT
>TRBD1|TRBJ2-2|once|TRBV28
CASSFTGTGITGELFF
TGTGCCAGCAGCTTCACGGGGACAGGAATTACCGGGGAGCTGTTTTTT
>NA|TRBJ1-2|NA|TRBV6-1
CASSEALTRVEGYTF
TGTGCCAGCAGTGAAGCCCTGACAAGGGTTGAGGGCTACACCTTC
>NA|TRBJ1-4|NA|TRBV6-6
CASSYSMGEKLFF
TGTGCCAGCAGTTACTCGATGGGAGAAAAACTGTTTTTT
>TRBD1|TRBJ1-1|NA|TRBV19
CASSGRQGNTEAFF
TGTGCCAGTAGTGGACGACAGGGTAATACTGAAGCTTTCTTT
>NA|TRBJ2-7|few|TRBV3-1/TRBV3-2
CASSQVPEAYEQYF
TGTGCCAGCAGCCAAGTTCCGGAAGCCTACGAGCAGTACTTC
>NA|TRBJ2-7|NA|TRBV6-5
CASSYAAGREQYF
TGTGCCAGCAGTTACGCCGCGGGAAGAGAGCAGTACTTC
>NA|TRBJ1-5|once|TRBV6-2/TRBV6-3
CASSYSVLGPVYQPQHF
TGTGCCAGCAGTTACTCGGTGCTGGGCCCGGTTTATCAGCCCCAGCATTTT
>NA|TRBJ2-7|once|TRBV18
CASSPQNFQAYEQYF
TGTGCCAGCTCACCCCAGAATTTCCAAGCCTACGAGCAGTACTTC
>TRBD1|TRBJ1-2|many|TRBV6-6
CASSPRTGANYGYTF
TGTGCCAGCAGTCCCCGGACAGGAGCTAACTATGGCTACACCTTC
>TRBD1|TRBJ1-1|NA|TRBV30
CALRRDRGMNTEAFF
TGTGCCTTGAGGAGGGACAGGGGCATGAACACTGAAGCTTTCTTT